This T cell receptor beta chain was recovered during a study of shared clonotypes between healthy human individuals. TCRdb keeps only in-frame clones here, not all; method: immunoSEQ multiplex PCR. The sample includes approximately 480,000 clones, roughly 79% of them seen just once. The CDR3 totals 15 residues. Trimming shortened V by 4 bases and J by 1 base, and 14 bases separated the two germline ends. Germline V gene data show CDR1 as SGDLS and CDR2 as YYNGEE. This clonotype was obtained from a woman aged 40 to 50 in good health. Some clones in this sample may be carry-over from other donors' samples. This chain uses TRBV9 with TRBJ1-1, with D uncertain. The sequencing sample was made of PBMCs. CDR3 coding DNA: TGTGCCAGCAGCTCCAACGGGGAAACGAACACTGAAGCTTTCTTT. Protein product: CASSSNGETNTEAFF. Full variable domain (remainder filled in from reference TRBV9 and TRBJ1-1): DSGVTQTPKHLITATGQRVTLRCSPRSGDLSVYWYQQSLDQGLQFLIQYYNGEERAKGNILERFSAQQFPDLHSELNLSSLELGDSALYFCASSSNGETNTEAFFGQGTRLTVV.